This TCR beta chain is drawn from a study of cytomegalovirus exposure and HLA in healthy donors. Between the trimmed V and J ends, which lost 0 bases and 2 bases, there was a span of 12 bases. This CDR3 is built from 16 residues. Germline V gene sequence: CDR1 LGHNA, CDR2 YSLEER. The PCR ran on 60 Vbeta and 13 Jbeta primers. Sequenced by immunoSEQ multiplex PCR; TCRdb stores in-frame clones only, minus some. The data contain 180,000 or so clones, more than 65% of them seen just once; the ten biggest clones take up 2% to 2.5%. V is TRBV4-3 and J is TRBJ2-3, with D perhaps matching TRBD2 (6 bases). The material sequenced was PBMCs. This receptor was obtained from a woman aged 25 to 39 in good health and CMV-seropositive. CDR3 amino acids: CASSQDVGGLTDTQYF. The CDR3 region has the DNA TGCGCCAGCAGCCAAGATGTGGGGGGACTCACAGATACGCAGTATTTT.